This T cell receptor (beta chain) was found in a study of OX40 agonist ivuxolimab in advanced cancers. The germline V and J ends were trimmed by 2 bases and 1 base, with 5 bases remaining between them. The germline V gene encodes CDR1 SEHNR and CDR2 FQNEAQ (reference sequence). The CDR3 contains 13 residues. Clones were read by immunoSEQ multiplex PCR, and TCRdb kept only the in-frame ones, dropping some. The sample records about 64,000 clones, 87% being singletons. Turning to this clone: The sample has other DNA sequences that encode this CDR3 too.

This chain connects TRBV7-9 to TRBJ1-1; D is possibly TRBD1 (5 bases). The receptor was isolated from an adult with an advanced solid tumor such as melanoma, head and neck, liver or kidney cancer. Here the sequenced sample was CD4+ or CD8+ T cells sorted from blood, taken in a trial of the OX40 agonist ivuxolimab. CDR3 sequence (DNA): TGTGCCAGCAGCTTACAGGGGAACACTGAAGCTTTCTTT. Encoded protein: CASSLQGNTEAFF.